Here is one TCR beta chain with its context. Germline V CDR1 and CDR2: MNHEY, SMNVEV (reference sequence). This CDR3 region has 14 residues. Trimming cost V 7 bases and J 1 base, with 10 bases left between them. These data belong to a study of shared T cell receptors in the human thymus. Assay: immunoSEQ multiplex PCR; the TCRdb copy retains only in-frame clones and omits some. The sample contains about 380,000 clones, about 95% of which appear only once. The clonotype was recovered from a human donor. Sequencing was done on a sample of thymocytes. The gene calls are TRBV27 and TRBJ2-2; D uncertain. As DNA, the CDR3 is TGTGCCAGCACCAAAGAGCGGAACACCGGGGAGCTGTTTTTT. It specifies CASTKERNTGELFF.